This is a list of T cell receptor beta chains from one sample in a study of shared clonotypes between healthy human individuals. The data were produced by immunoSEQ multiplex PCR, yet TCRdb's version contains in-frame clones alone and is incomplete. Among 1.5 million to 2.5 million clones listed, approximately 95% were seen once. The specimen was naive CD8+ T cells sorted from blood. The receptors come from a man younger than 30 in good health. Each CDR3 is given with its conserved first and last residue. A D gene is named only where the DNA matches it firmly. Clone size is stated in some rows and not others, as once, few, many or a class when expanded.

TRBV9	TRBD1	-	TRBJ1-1	CASSPTGSTEAFF	TGTGCCAGCAGCCCGACAGGGTCAACTGAAGCTTTCTTT
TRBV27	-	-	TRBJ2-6	CASMDRGANVLTF	TGTGCCAGCATGGACCGTGGGGCCAACGTCCTGACTTTC
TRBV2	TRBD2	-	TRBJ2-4	CASRILAGENIQYF	TGTGCCAGCAGGATACTAGCGGGAGAAAACATTCAGTACTTC
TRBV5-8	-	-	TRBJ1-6	CASSLARGNSPLHF	TGTGCCAGCAGCTTGGCCAGGGGCAATTCACCCCTCCACTTT
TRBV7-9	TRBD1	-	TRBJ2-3	CASSWPLDRAYADTQYF	TGTGCCAGCAGCTGGCCACTCGACAGGGCCTACGCGGATACGCAGTATTTT
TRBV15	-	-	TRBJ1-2	CATSKTDTFPWGYTF	TGTGCCACCAGCAAGACGGACACCTTCCCTTGGGGCTACACCTTC
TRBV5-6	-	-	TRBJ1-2	CASSQPAWTSNYGYTF	TGTGCCAGCAGCCAACCTGCGTGGACTTCTAACTATGGCTACACCTTC
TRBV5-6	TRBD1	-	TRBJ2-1	CASSLIGQGANEQFF	TGTGCCAGCAGCTTGATTGGACAGGGGGCCAATGAGCAGTTCTTC
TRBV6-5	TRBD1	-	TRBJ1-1	CASSPDRETNTEAFF	TGTGCCAGCAGCCCCGACAGGGAAACGAACACTGAAGCTTTCTTT
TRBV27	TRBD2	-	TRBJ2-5	CASSPESPTSVETQYF	TGTGCCAGCAGTCCCGAATCACCCACTAGCGTAGAGACCCAGTACTTC
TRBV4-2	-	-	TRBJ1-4	CASSQFEQGLGEKLFF	TGTGCCAGCAGCCAATTCGAACAGGGCCTCGGAGAAAAACTGTTTTTT
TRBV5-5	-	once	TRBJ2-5	CASTSPVGSQETQYF	TGTGCCAGCACCTCCCCTGTTGGATCGCAAGAGACCCAGTACTTC
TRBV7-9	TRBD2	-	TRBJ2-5	CASSDTRLARRLQETQYF	TGTGCCAGCAGTGACACGAGACTAGCTCGCCGCCTGCAAGAGACCCAGTACTTC
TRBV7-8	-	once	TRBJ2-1	CASSLALIGGVVDEQFF	TGTGCCAGCAGCTTAGCCCTGATTGGAGGGGTAGTCGATGAGCAGTTCTTC
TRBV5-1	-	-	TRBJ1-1	CASSPTSSNTEAFF	TGCGCCAGCAGCCCGACATCCTCGAACACTGAAGCTTTCTTT
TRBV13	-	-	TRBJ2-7	CASSFSSGNYEQYF	TGTGCCAGCAGCTTCAGTTCAGGGAACTACGAGCAGTACTTC
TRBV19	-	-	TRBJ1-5	CASSIDSGSNQPQHF	TGTGCCAGTAGTATCGATTCCGGGAGCAATCAGCCCCAGCATTTT
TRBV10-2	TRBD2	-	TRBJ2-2	CASSEVELAGATGELFF	TGCGCCAGCAGTGAGGTAGAACTAGCGGGGGCCACCGGGGAGCTGTTTTTT
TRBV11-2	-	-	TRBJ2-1	CASSSPYEQFF	TGTGCCAGCAGCTCTCCCTATGAGCAGTTCTTC
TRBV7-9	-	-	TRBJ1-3	CASSLGSSGNTIYF	TGTGCCAGCAGCTTAGGTAGCTCTGGAAACACCATATATTTT
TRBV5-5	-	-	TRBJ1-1	CASSLEDTEAFF	TGTGCCAGCAGCCTAGAGGACACTGAAGCTTTCTTT
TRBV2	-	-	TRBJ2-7	CASSVGAHSEQYF	TGTGCCAGCAGTGTAGGGGCCCATTCCGAGCAGTACTTC
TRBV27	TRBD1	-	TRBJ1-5	CASSLQGEGQPQHF	TGTGCCAGCAGTCTACAGGGGGAAGGTCAGCCCCAGCATTTT
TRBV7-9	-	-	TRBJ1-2	CASSAPDRRAYGYTF	TGTGCCAGCAGCGCGCCCGATAGAAGGGCCTATGGCTACACCTTC
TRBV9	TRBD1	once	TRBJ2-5	CASSGSGTALETQYF	TGTGCCAGCAGCGGGTCCGGGACAGCATTAGAGACCCAGTACTTC
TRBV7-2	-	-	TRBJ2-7	CASSFTAAYEQYF	TGTGCCAGCAGCTTTACAGCTGCCTACGAGCAGTACTTC
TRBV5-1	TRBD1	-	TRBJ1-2	CASSPNTGQGGYGYTF	TGCGCCAGCAGCCCAAATACCGGACAGGGAGGCTATGGCTACACCTTC
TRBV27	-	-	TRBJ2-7	CASSPVQGKGPGEQYF	TGTGCCAGCAGTCCGGTACAGGGAAAGGGCCCTGGCGAGCAGTACTTC
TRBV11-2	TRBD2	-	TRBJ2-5	CASSLAPSGTQETQYF	TGTGCCAGCAGCTTAGCTCCTAGCGGGACTCAAGAGACCCAGTACTTC
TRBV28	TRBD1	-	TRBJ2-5	CASRRQGAGETQYF	TGTGCCAGCCGGAGACAGGGGGCGGGAGAGACCCAGTACTTC
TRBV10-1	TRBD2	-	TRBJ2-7	CASSEGLGAAYEQYF	TGCGCCAGCAGTGAGGGACTAGGGGCCGCCTACGAGCAGTACTTC
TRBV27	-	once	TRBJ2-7	CASSLSQGHRAYEQYF	TGTGCCAGCAGTTTATCCCAGGGGCACAGGGCCTACGAGCAGTACTTC
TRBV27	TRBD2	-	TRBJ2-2	CATGLAGGLNTGELFF	TGTGCCACCGGACTAGCGGGAGGTTTGAACACCGGGGAGCTGTTTTTT
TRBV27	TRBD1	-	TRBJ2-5	CASNGGPGQGQETQYF	TGTGCCAGCAATGGGGGGCCTGGACAGGGGCAAGAGACCCAGTACTTC
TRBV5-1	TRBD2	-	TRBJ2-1	CASSTAGAYNEQFF	TGCGCCAGCAGTACCGCGGGGGCCTACAATGAGCAGTTCTTC
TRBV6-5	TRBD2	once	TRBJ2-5	CASSFGLAGETQYF	TGTGCCAGCAGTTTCGGACTAGCGGGAGAGACCCAGTACTTC
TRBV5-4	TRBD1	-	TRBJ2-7	CASSPTPGTATYEQYF	TGTGCCAGCAGCCCCACACCCGGGACAGCCACCTACGAGCAGTACTTC
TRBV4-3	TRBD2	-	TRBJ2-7	CASSQEGPGLAGVGSGYEQYF	TGCGCCAGCAGCCAAGAAGGACCGGGACTAGCGGGAGTTGGGAGTGGCTACGAGCAGTACTTC
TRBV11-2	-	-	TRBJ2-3	CASSLRPSDTQYF	TGTGCCAGCAGCTTAAGACCCTCGGATACGCAGTATTTT
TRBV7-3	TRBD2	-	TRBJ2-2	CASSPSTGLVTGELFF	TGTGCCAGCAGTCCAAGTACGGGACTAGTGACCGGGGAGCTGTTTTTT
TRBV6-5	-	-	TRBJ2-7	CASSQFGDEQYF	TGTGCCAGCAGCCAATTCGGGGACGAGCAGTACTTC
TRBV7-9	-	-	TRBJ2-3	CASSLESSDTQYF	TGTGCCAGCAGCTTAGAGTCCTCAGATACGCAGTATTTT
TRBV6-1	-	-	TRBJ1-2	CASSETLRYYGYTF	TGTGCCAGCAGTGAAACGCTTCGCTACTATGGCTACACCTTC
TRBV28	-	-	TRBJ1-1	CASSPRPQVPMNTEAFF	TGTGCCAGCAGTCCTAGGCCCCAGGTTCCCATGAACACTGAAGCTTTCTTT
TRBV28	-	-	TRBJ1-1	CASKGGAGTEAFF	TGTGCCAGCAAAGGGGGGGCTGGCACTGAAGCTTTCTTT
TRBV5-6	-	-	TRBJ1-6	CASSLGGGNNSPLHF	TGTGCCAGCAGCTTAGGGGGAGGCAATAATTCACCCCTCCACTTT
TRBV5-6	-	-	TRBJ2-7	CASSGVLTSYEQYF	TGTGCCAGCAGCGGGGTGCTGACATCCTACGAGCAGTACTTC
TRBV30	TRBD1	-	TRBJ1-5	CAWSTGAGSNQPQHF	TGTGCCTGGAGTACAGGGGCGGGGAGCAATCAGCCCCAGCATTTT